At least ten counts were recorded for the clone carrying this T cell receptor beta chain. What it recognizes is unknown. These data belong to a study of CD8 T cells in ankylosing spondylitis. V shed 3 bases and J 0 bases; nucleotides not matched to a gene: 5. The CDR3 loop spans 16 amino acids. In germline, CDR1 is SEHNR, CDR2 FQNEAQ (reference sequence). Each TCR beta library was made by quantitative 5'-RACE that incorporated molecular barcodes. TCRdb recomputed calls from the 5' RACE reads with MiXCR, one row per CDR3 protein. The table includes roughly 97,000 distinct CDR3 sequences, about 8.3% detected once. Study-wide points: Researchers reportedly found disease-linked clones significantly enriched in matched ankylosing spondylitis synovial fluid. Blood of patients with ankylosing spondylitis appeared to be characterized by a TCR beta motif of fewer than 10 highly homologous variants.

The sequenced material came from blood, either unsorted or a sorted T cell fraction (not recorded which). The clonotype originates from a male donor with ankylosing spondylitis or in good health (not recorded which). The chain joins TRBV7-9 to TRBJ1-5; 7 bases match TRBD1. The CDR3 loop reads CASSFGTGDSNQPQHF. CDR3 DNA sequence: TGTGCCAGCAGCTTCGGAACAGGGGATAGCAATCAGCCCCAGCATTTT.